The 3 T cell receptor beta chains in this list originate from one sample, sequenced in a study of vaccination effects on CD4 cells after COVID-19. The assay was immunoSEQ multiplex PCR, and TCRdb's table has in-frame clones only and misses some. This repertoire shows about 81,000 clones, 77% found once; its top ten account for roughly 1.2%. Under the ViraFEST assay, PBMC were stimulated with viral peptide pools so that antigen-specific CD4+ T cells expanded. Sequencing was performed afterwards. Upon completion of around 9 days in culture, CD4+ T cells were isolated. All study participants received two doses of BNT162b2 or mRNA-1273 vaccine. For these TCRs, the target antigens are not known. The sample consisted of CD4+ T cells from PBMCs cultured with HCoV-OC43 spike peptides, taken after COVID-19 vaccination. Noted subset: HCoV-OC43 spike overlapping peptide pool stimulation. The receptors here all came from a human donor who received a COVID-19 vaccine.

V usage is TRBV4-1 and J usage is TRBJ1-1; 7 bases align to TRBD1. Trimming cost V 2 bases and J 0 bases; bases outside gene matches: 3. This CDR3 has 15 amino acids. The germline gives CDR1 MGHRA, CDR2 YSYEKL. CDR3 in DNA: TGCGCCAGCAGCCAACATGGACAGGTGAACACTGAAGCTTTCTTT. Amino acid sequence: CASSQHGQVNTEAFF.

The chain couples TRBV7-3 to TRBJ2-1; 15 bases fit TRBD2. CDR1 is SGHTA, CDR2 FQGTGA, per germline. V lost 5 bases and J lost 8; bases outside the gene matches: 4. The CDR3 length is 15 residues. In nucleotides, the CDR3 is TGTGCCAGCAGCCGGACTAGCGGGGGGGCCGATGAGCAGTTCTTC. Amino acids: CASSRTSGGADEQFF. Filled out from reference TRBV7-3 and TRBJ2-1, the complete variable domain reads GAGVSQTPSNKVTEKGKYVELRCDPISGHTALYWYRQSLGQGPEFLIYFQGTGAADDSGLPNDRFFAVRPEGSVSTLKIQRTERGDSAVYLCASSRTSGGADEQFFGPGTRLTVL.

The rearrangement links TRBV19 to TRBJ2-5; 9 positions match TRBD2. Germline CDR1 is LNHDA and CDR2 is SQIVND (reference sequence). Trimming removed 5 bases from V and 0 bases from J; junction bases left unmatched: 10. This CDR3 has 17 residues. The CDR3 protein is CASSRFVSGGYQETQYF. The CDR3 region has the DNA TGTGCCAGTAGTCGGTTCGTGAGCGGGGGGTACCAAGAGACCCAGTACTTC.